This T cell receptor (beta chain) was found in a study of T cell repertoires in cytomegalovirus infection. Study context: Indicated by public TCR beta signatures were CMV infection and matching HLA type.

Germline CDR1 and CDR2: DFQATT and SNEGSKA (reference sequence). Deletions cut 0 bases from V and 5 bases from J, with 16 bases between. The CDR3 extends over 16 amino acids. TCRdb fed the reads into MiXCR, producing one record per CDR3 protein. This table holds around 440,000 distinct CDR3 sequences, roughly 10% found once. Source material: PBMCs. The rearrangement joins TRBV20-1 to TRBJ2-2, with D perhaps TRBD1 or TRBD2 (6 bases each). The receptor was derived from a human donor in good health (CMV status not recorded). Some clones in this sample may be carry-over from other donors' samples. In DNA form, the CDR3 reads TGCAGTGCTAGAGATCTCGGAGGGGGGATGACCGGGGAGCTGTTTTTT. It translates to CSARDLGGGMTGELFF.